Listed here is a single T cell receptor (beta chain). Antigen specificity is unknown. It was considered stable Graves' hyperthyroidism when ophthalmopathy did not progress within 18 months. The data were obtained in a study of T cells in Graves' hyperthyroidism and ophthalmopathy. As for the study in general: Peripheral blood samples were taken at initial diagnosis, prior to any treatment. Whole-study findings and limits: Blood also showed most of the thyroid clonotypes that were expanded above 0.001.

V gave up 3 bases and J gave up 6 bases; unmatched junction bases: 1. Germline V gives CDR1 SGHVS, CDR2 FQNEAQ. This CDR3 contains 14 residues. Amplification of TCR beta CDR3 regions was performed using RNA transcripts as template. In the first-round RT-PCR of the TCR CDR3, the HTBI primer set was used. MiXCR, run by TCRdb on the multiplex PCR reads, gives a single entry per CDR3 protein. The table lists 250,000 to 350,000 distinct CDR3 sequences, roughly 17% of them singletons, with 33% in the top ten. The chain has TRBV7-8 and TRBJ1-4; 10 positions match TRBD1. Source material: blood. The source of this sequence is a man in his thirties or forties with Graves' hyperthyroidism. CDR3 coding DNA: TGTGCCAGCAGCTTGACAGGGGGCGATGAAAAACTGTTTTTT. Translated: CASSLTGGDEKLFF.